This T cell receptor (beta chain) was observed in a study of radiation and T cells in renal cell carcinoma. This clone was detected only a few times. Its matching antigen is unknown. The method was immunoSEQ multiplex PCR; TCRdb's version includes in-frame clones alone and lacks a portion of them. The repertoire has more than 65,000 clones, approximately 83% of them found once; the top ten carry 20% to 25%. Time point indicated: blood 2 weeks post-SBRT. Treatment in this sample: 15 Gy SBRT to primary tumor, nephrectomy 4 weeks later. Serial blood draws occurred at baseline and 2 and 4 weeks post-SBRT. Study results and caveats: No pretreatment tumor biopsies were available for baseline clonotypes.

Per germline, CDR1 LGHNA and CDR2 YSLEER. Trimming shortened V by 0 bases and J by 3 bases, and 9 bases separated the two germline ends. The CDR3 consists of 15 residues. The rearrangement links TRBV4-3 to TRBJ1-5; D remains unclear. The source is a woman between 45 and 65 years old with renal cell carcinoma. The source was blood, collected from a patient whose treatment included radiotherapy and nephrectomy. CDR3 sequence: CASSQDRRNNQPQHF. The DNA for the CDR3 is TGCGCCAGCAGCCAAGATCGCAGGAACAATCAGCCCCAGCATTTT.